Included here is one TCR beta chain sequence, with context. The antigen remains undetermined. CDR3 length equals 13 residues. V was cut by 2 bases and J by 8 bases, with 12 bases left in between. This sample is part of a study of Graves' ophthalmopathy and Graves' hyperthyroidism. Study-wide findings and caveats: Sensitivity of about 90% and specificity of about 84% were achieved when a 13-signature model separated ophthalmopathy from stable hyperthyroidism. Most clonotypes expanded in thyroid above 0.001 frequency were present in blood too.

Patients were diagnosed from clinical symptoms, serum thyroxine, TRAb, thyroid ultrasound and orbital computed tomography. TCR beta CDR3 regions were amplified from RNA transcripts. HTBI-primed first-round RT-PCR preceded second-round multiplex PCR. TCRdb itself ran the multiplex PCR reads through MiXCR, one entry per CDR3 protein. The table records about 1.2 million distinct CDR3 sequences, 35% to 40% of them present only once. The material sequenced was peripheral blood or thyroid tissue (not recorded which). The chain employs TRBV12-3 or TRBV12-4 and TRBJ1-2; D gene ambiguous. The receptor was isolated from an adult man with Graves' hyperthyroidism. For the CDR3, the DNA is TGTGCCAGCAGTTTATCTAGGGCGCACGGCTACACCTTC. It yields the protein CASSLSRAHGYTF.